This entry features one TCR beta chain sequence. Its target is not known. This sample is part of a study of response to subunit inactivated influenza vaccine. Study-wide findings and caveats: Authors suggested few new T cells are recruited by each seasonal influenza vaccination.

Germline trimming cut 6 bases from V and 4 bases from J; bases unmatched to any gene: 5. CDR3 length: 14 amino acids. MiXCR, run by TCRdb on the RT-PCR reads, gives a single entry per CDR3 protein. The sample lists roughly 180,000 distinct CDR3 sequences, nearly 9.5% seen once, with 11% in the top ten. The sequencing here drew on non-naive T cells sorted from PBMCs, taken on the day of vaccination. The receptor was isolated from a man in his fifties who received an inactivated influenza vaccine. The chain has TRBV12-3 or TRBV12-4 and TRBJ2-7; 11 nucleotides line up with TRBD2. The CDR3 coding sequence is TGTGCCAGCAGCTTTAGCGGGGGGGCGTACGAGCAGTACTTC. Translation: CASSFSGGAYEQYF.